This is a list of T cell receptor beta chains from one sample in a study of T cell responses to AZD1222 COVID-19 vaccine. The protocol was immunoSEQ multiplex PCR, while the TCRdb copy is restricted to in-frame clones and leaves out a portion. Here the sample spans 150,000 to 200,000 clones, 85% to 95% being singletons. Sequenced material: peripheral blood, taken 28 days after the second dose of the MenACWY control vaccine. These receptors were collected from an adult who received the MenACWY meningococcal vaccine as a control. Each CDR3 is given with its conserved first and last residue. The order of the fields is clone size, J gene, V gene, D gene, CDR3 DNA, CDR3 protein. The D gene is left open where the match is weak. Rows give clone size only sometimes, using once, few, many, or a class for an expanded clone.

once TRBJ1-4 TRBV13 . TGTGCCAGCAGCTTGGGGGCGGCCTTTGAAAAACTGTTTTTT CASSLGAAFEKLFF
. TRBJ1-3 TRBV7-2 . TGTGCCAGCAGCCCCCGGGCCGGGGACTCTGGAAACACCATATATTTT CASSPRAGDSGNTIYF
. TRBJ1-5 TRBV30 . TGTGCCTGGACTATGGACAGCAATCAGCCCCAGCATTTT CAWTMDSNQPQHF
. TRBJ1-6 TRBV30 . TGTGCCTCCGCTTGGGAAGGGTATAGTTCACCCCTCCACTTT CASAWEGYSSPLHF
. TRBJ2-1 TRBV7-9 . TGTGCCAGCAGCCTCCCCGGGACTGTAGTCAATGAGCAGTTCTTC CASSLPGTVVNEQFF
. TRBJ1-5 TRBV6-5 TRBD1 TGTGCCAGCAGTTACTCCTACAGGGGTAATCAGCCCCAGCATTTT CASSYSYRGNQPQHF
. TRBJ1-3 TRBV19 . TGTGCCAGTACCGCAGGGAGCTCTGGAAACACCATATATTTT CASTAGSSGNTIYF
. TRBJ1-1 TRBV5-1 TRBD1 TGCGCCAGCAGCTTGGATCAGGGGGCGAACACTGAAGCTTTCTTT CASSLDQGANTEAFF
. TRBJ1-1 TRBV19 . TGTGCCAGTAGTATAGTGGGCAGGCCCTTGAACACTGAAGCTTTCTTT CASSIVGRPLNTEAFF
. TRBJ2-1 TRBV30 TRBD2 TGTGCCTGGAGTCCCGGCGGGGGGGAGGATGAGCAGTTCTTC CAWSPGGGEDEQFF
once TRBJ1-1 TRBV18 . TGTGCCAGCTCACCATCGGCGGGAATCACTGAAGCTTTCTTT CASSPSAGITEAFF
. TRBJ1-1 TRBV25-1 . TGTGCCAGCAGTGAATATAACGGGAAGAACACTGAAGCTTTCTTT CASSEYNGKNTEAFF
. TRBJ1-1 TRBV5-6 . TGTGCCAGCAGCTTGTATCAGGGTTCTGAAGCTTTCTTT CASSLYQGSEAFF